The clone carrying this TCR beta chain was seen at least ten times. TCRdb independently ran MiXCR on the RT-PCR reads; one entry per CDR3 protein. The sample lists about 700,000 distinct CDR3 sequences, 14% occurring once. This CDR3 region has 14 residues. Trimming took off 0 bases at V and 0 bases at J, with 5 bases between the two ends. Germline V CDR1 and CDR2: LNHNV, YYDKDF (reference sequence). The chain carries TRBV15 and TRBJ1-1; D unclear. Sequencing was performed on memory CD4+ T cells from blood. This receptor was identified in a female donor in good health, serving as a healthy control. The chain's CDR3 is CATSRDRLNTEAFF. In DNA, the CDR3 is TGTGCCACCAGCAGAGATCGCTTGAACACTGAAGCTTTCTTT.